These T cell receptor beta chains were read from a single sample in a study of T-cell reconstitution after alpha-beta-depleted transplantation in children. One entry per CDR3 protein, called by TCRdb with MiXCR from the PCR reads. The table lists 150,000 to 200,000 distinct CDR3 sequences, 6.3% of them singletons. Sequencing was performed on PBMCs, taken before TCRalphabeta/CD19-depleted stem cell transplant. These receptors were taken from a girl under three years old with combined immunodeficiency, due to receive a stem cell transplant. The CDR3 runs from the conserved cysteine through the conserved F or W. D genes are given only for firm matches. Some rows have no size entry. The others give once, few or many, or a class for an expanded clone.

D gene: TRBD1
J gene: TRBJ2-7
V gene: TRBV12-3/TRBV12-4
clone size: many
CDR3 protein: CASSPRTGWPYEQYF
CDR3 DNA: TGTGCCAGCAGTCCCCGGACAGGGTGGCCCTACGAGCAGTACTTC

D gene: TRBD1
J gene: TRBJ2-4
V gene: TRBV4-1
clone size: many
CDR3 protein: CASSRDRFGQGSKNIQYF
CDR3 DNA: TGCGCCAGCAGCCGAGATAGATTTGGACAGGGGTCTAAAAACATTCAGTACTTC

D gene: .
J gene: TRBJ2-2
V gene: TRBV12-3/TRBV12-4
clone size: many
CDR3 protein: CASSPVTSRAGELFF
CDR3 DNA: TGTGCCAGCAGTCCCGTAACTAGTCGCGCCGGGGAGCTGTTTTTT

D gene: TRBD2
J gene: TRBJ2-7
V gene: TRBV4-1
clone size: .
CDR3 protein: CASSQAGLDFTEQYF
CDR3 DNA: TGCGCCAGCAGCCAAGCCGGACTAGACTTTACCGAGCAGTACTTC

D gene: .
J gene: TRBJ2-2
V gene: TRBV6-2/TRBV6-3
clone size: .
CDR3 protein: CASSYSSWTPTGELFF
CDR3 DNA: TGTGCCAGCAGTTACTCGAGTTGGACTCCCACCGGGGAGCTGTTTTTT

D gene: .
J gene: TRBJ2-4
V gene: TRBV12-3/TRBV12-4
clone size: many
CDR3 protein: CASSVRDLGKNIQYF
CDR3 DNA: TGTGCCAGCAGCGTCAGGGATCTTGGCAAAAACATTCAGTACTTC

D gene: .
J gene: TRBJ2-5
V gene: TRBV7-3
clone size: .
CDR3 protein: CAPRGGGEVETQYF
CDR3 DNA: TGTGCCCCCCGAGGGGGCGGGGAGGTGGAGACCCAGTACTTC

D gene: .
J gene: TRBJ2-1
V gene: TRBV11-1
clone size: many
CDR3 protein: CASSLGALMRPRPYNEQFF
CDR3 DNA: TGTGCCAGCAGCTTGGGTGCTTTGATGCGGCCAAGGCCCTACAATGAGCAGTTCTTC

D gene: .
J gene: TRBJ2-3
V gene: TRBV7-9
clone size: few
CDR3 protein: CASSLVDYLPTDTQYF
CDR3 DNA: TGTGCCAGCAGCTTAGTGGACTATCTCCCCACAGATACGCAGTATTTT

D gene: TRBD1
J gene: TRBJ2-7
V gene: TRBV25-1
clone size: few
CDR3 protein: CASSGGQGGPTYSYEQYF
CDR3 DNA: TGTGCCAGCAGTGGAGGACAGGGGGGGCCCACCTACTCCTACGAGCAGTACTTC

D gene: TRBD2
J gene: TRBJ2-3
V gene: TRBV7-2
clone size: many
CDR3 protein: CASSSGLAGRADTQYF
CDR3 DNA: TGTGCCAGCAGCTCAGGACTAGCGGGGCGAGCAGATACGCAGTATTTT

D gene: TRBD1
J gene: TRBJ1-1
V gene: TRBV12-3/TRBV12-4
clone size: many
CDR3 protein: CASSATGVGFF
CDR3 DNA: TGTGCCAGCAGTGCCACAGGGGTGGGTTTCTTT

D gene: TRBD1
J gene: TRBJ2-5
V gene: TRBV5-1
clone size: few
CDR3 protein: CASSSGQGLQETQYF
CDR3 DNA: TGCGCCAGCAGCTCGGGACAGGGACTCCAAGAGACCCAGTACTTC

D gene: TRBD1
J gene: TRBJ1-1
V gene: TRBV5-1
clone size: few
CDR3 protein: CASSFGLTGQGNTEAFF
CDR3 DNA: TGCGCCAGCAGCTTCGGCCTCACTGGACAGGGGAACACTGAAGCTTTCTTT

D gene: .
J gene: TRBJ2-1
V gene: TRBV11-2
clone size: many
CDR3 protein: CASSLEVSGFYNEQFF
CDR3 DNA: TGTGCCAGCAGCTTAGAGGTTTCGGGGTTCTACAATGAGCAGTTCTTC

D gene: TRBD2
J gene: TRBJ2-7
V gene: TRBV7-9
clone size: many
CDR3 protein: CASSPGGLAFHEQYF
CDR3 DNA: TGTGCCAGCAGCCCAGGGGGACTAGCATTCCACGAGCAGTACTTC

D gene: .
J gene: TRBJ2-1
V gene: TRBV6-2/TRBV6-3
clone size: few
CDR3 protein: CASSYSKGPSSYNEQFF
CDR3 DNA: TGTGCCAGCAGTTACTCGAAGGGTCCTTCATCCTACAATGAGCAGTTCTTC

D gene: TRBD1
J gene: TRBJ1-5
V gene: TRBV20-1
clone size: few
CDR3 protein: CSARQGDDQPQHF
CDR3 DNA: TGCAGTGCTAGGCAGGGGGATGATCAGCCCCAGCATTTT

D gene: .
J gene: TRBJ2-2
V gene: TRBV18
clone size: many
CDR3 protein: CASSPPVASLTGELFF
CDR3 DNA: TGTGCCAGCTCACCACCAGTGGCTAGTCTTACCGGGGAGCTGTTTTTT

D gene: TRBD2
J gene: TRBJ2-3
V gene: TRBV7-2
clone size: .
CDR3 protein: CASSPGTSGNTDTQYF
CDR3 DNA: TGTGCCAGCAGCCCTGGGACTAGCGGGAACACAGATACGCAGTATTTT

D gene: .
J gene: TRBJ1-3
V gene: TRBV15
clone size: many
CDR3 protein: CATSTKQLSSGNTIYF
CDR3 DNA: TGTGCCACCAGCACCAAGCAGCTGAGCTCTGGAAACACCATATATTTT

D gene: .
J gene: TRBJ2-7
V gene: TRBV11-3
clone size: many
CDR3 protein: CASSSSMVEQYF
CDR3 DNA: TGTGCCAGCAGCTCATCCATGGTAGAGCAGTACTTC

D gene: .
J gene: TRBJ1-4
V gene: TRBV29-1
clone size: many
CDR3 protein: CSADGAPNEKLFF
CDR3 DNA: TGCAGCGCCGACGGGGCGCCTAATGAAAAACTGTTTTTT

D gene: .
J gene: TRBJ2-5
V gene: TRBV29-1
clone size: many
CDR3 protein: CSVVGRGTQYF
CDR3 DNA: TGCAGCGTTGTTGGCCGGGGGACCCAGTACTTC

D gene: TRBD2
J gene: TRBJ2-1
V gene: TRBV7-2
clone size: many
CDR3 protein: CASSFGGSHNEQFF
CDR3 DNA: TGTGCCAGCAGCTTCGGCGGGAGTCACAATGAGCAGTTCTTC

D gene: TRBD2
J gene: TRBJ2-1
V gene: TRBV18
clone size: .
CDR3 protein: CASSTLAADNEQFF
CDR3 DNA: TGTGCCAGCTCAACGCTAGCGGCCGACAATGAGCAGTTCTTC

D gene: .
J gene: TRBJ2-1
V gene: TRBV6-5
clone size: many
CDR3 protein: CASSFQGGNEQFF
CDR3 DNA: TGTGCCAGCAGTTTCCAGGGGGGGAATGAGCAGTTCTTC

D gene: .
J gene: TRBJ1-2
V gene: TRBV29-1
clone size: many
CDR3 protein: CSAVGLDYGYTF
CDR3 DNA: TGCAGCGCAGTCGGCCTTGACTATGGCTACACCTTC

D gene: .
J gene: TRBJ1-6
V gene: TRBV7-3
clone size: many
CDR3 protein: CASSFGGVDSPLHF
CDR3 DNA: TGTGCCAGCAGCTTTGGGGGTGTGGATTCACCCCTCCACTTT

D gene: .
J gene: TRBJ1-1
V gene: TRBV20-1
clone size: .
CDR3 protein: CSARGALGTEAFF
CDR3 DNA: TGCAGTGCTAGAGGAGCCCTGGGGACTGAAGCTTTCTTT

D gene: TRBD1
J gene: TRBJ1-2
V gene: TRBV2
clone size: .
CDR3 protein: CARKTRDSDLSNYGYTF
CDR3 DNA: TGTGCCAGAAAAACCCGGGACAGCGACCTCTCTAACTATGGCTACACCTTC

D gene: .
J gene: TRBJ2-1
V gene: TRBV11-3
clone size: .
CDR3 protein: CASSSSGYNEQFF
CDR3 DNA: .

D gene: .
J gene: TRBJ2-2
V gene: TRBV6-5
clone size: many
CDR3 protein: CASSYAGELFF
CDR3 DNA: TGTGCCAGCAGTTATGCCGGGGAGCTGTTTTTT

D gene: .
J gene: TRBJ2-1
V gene: TRBV2
clone size: many
CDR3 protein: CASSASAEQFF
CDR3 DNA: TGTGCCAGCAGTGCGTCGGCTGAGCAGTTCTTC

D gene: .
J gene: TRBJ1-5
V gene: TRBV27
clone size: many
CDR3 protein: CASSLSMENQPQHF
CDR3 DNA: TGTGCCAGCAGTTTATCGATGGAGAATCAGCCCCAGCATTTT

D gene: .
J gene: TRBJ2-7
V gene: TRBV29-1
clone size: many
CDR3 protein: CSFRESDYEQYF
CDR3 DNA: TGCAGCTTCCGGGAGTCAGACTACGAGCAGTACTTC

D gene: TRBD2
J gene: TRBJ2-3
V gene: TRBV7-2
clone size: many
CDR3 protein: CASSLGTSPDTQYF
CDR3 DNA: TGTGCCAGCAGCTTAGGGACTAGCCCAGATACGCAGTATTTT

D gene: .
J gene: TRBJ2-1
V gene: TRBV18
clone size: many
CDR3 protein: CASSPPILAKPYNEQFF
CDR3 DNA: TGTGCCAGCTCACCACCGATCTTAGCGAAACCCTACAATGAGCAGTTCTTC

D gene: TRBD1
J gene: TRBJ2-5
V gene: TRBV29-1
clone size: many
CDR3 protein: CSVAGARGQDLQETQYF
CDR3 DNA: TGCAGCGTTGCCGGCGCCAGGGGGCAAGACCTACAAGAGACCCAGTACTTC

D gene: TRBD2
J gene: TRBJ2-2
V gene: TRBV28
clone size: few
CDR3 protein: CASSLGLAGFRLNTGELFF
CDR3 DNA: TGTGCCAGCAGTTTGGGGCTAGCGGGGTTCCGATTAAACACCGGGGAGCTGTTTTTT

D gene: .
J gene: TRBJ2-7
V gene: TRBV4-3
clone size: many
CDR3 protein: CASSQVPGDHYEQYF
CDR3 DNA: TGCGCCAGCAGCCAAGTTCCGGGGGATCACTACGAGCAGTACTTC

D gene: TRBD1
J gene: TRBJ2-7
V gene: TRBV2
clone size: many
CDR3 protein: CASSMGQGAYEQYF
CDR3 DNA: TGTGCCAGCAGTATGGGACAGGGAGCCTACGAGCAGTACTTC

D gene: .
J gene: TRBJ1-5
V gene: TRBV3-1
clone size: few
CDR3 protein: CASSQEIYQPQHF
CDR3 DNA: TGTGCCAGCAGCCAAGAGATTTATCAGCCCCAGCATTTT

D gene: .
J gene: TRBJ2-7
V gene: TRBV10-3
clone size: many
CDR3 protein: CAISRQGLTYEQYF
CDR3 DNA: TGTGCCATCAGCCGACAGGGACTCACCTACGAGCAGTACTTC

D gene: .
J gene: TRBJ2-6
V gene: TRBV11-2
clone size: many
CDR3 protein: CASSLDLHRSSGANVLTF
CDR3 DNA: TGTGCCAGCAGCTTAGATCTTCACCGCAGCTCTGGGGCCAACGTCCTGACTTTC

D gene: .
J gene: TRBJ2-3
V gene: TRBV9
clone size: many
CDR3 protein: CASSVSGLGDTQYF
CDR3 DNA: TGTGCCAGCAGCGTATCCGGCTTGGGAGATACGCAGTATTTT

D gene: .
J gene: TRBJ2-3
V gene: TRBV4-3
clone size: many
CDR3 protein: CASSQVIYRVRSTDTQYF
CDR3 DNA: TGCGCCAGCAGCCAAGTCATCTACAGGGTTCGGAGCACAGATACGCAGTATTTT

D gene: .
J gene: TRBJ2-1
V gene: TRBV7-8
clone size: few
CDR3 protein: CASSLRKAINNEQFF
CDR3 DNA: TGTGCCAGCAGCTTAAGGAAAGCGATAAACAATGAGCAGTTCTTC

D gene: TRBD2
J gene: TRBJ2-1
V gene: TRBV12-3/TRBV12-4
clone size: few
CDR3 protein: CASSFSGGANEQFF
CDR3 DNA: TGTGCCAGCAGTTTTAGCGGGGGGGCCAATGAGCAGTTCTTC

D gene: TRBD2
J gene: TRBJ2-1
V gene: TRBV3-1
clone size: many
CDR3 protein: CASTPGVAGGYNEQFF
CDR3 DNA: TGTGCCAGCACCCCGGGAGTAGCGGGGGGTTACAATGAGCAGTTCTTC

D gene: TRBD2
J gene: TRBJ2-7
V gene: TRBV20-1
clone size: many
CDR3 protein: CSARIAGAVIYEQYF
CDR3 DNA: TGCAGTGCTAGGATCGCGGGAGCTGTAATTTACGAGCAGTACTTC

D gene: .
J gene: TRBJ1-2
V gene: TRBV7-9
clone size: many
CDR3 protein: CASSLEAGIHGYTF
CDR3 DNA: TGTGCCAGCAGCTTAGAAGCCGGAATACATGGCTACACCTTC

D gene: .
J gene: TRBJ2-1
V gene: TRBV5-1
clone size: many
CDR3 protein: CASSSALSGLNEQFF
CDR3 DNA: TGCGCCAGCAGCTCGGCCTTATCCGGTCTCAATGAGCAGTTCTTC

D gene: .
J gene: TRBJ1-1
V gene: TRBV29-1
clone size: many
CDR3 protein: CSVPVVRGVVTEAFF
CDR3 DNA: TGCAGCGTTCCGGTGGTTCGGGGAGTAGTCACTGAAGCTTTCTTT